This T cell receptor beta chain derives from a study of shared clonotypes between healthy human individuals (dated by TCRdb to the early 2020s). Notes on the research overall: Three men and two women, aged 18 to 49 years, made up the cohort. For each donor, three plates each were used for CD4 naive and CD4 memory, two plates were used for CD8 naive, and one plate was used for CD8 memory. To estimate repertoire size and how much clonotype sharing occurs between individuals, the study deeply sequenced the blood TCR repertoires of five or six healthy adults. Libraries were prepared and TCR repertoires were sequenced by different laboratories using diverse techniques, in order to increase sequencing depth and limit assay-specific biases. Leukapheresis yielded between about 0.9 and 10 billion PBMCs per donor. The investigation overall reported the following: The small number of donors limited the genetic and exposure-history diversity represented. Naive subsets generally had larger estimated clonotype richness than memory subsets. Rarefaction of sorted-subset datasets indicated incomplete sequencing despite the large sequencing depth. Based on pairwise subsampling, the degree of clonotype sharing among donors was expected to be affected by sequencing depth. Clonotypes shared by all four sorted-subset donors showed higher generation probabilities than non-shared clonotypes. Sampling was restricted to blood, and TCR repertoires in tissue are likely to differ from TCR repertoires in blood. Sharing across a few donors was observed for around 5% of naive CD4, 3% to 4% of naive CD8, roughly 2.4% of memory CD4, and roughly 0.4% of memory CD8 clonotypes.

Points on this clone: Its antigen has not been determined. Base qualities are not at hand, and no much larger clone is one base apart.

Healthy HIV-negative adults with no recently reported acute infections or vaccinations were included as donors. Every donor was a Caucasian adult residing in Nashville, Tennessee, USA. CD4+ T cells were enriched by magnetic negative selection; naive cells were then positively selected on CD45RA, and the negative fraction formed the memory subset. Blood was collected by leukapheresis, and PBMCs were isolated by Ficoll-Histopaque density gradient centrifugation and then cryopreserved in liquid nitrogen vapor phase. Analytical flow cytometry was used to check the purity and quantity of every magnetically sorted T cell population. Each sorted fraction had its genomic DNA isolated and then quantified by UV absorbance on a Nanodrop 2000c. TCR CDR3 regions were amplified from genomic DNA by multiplex PCR using the deep immunoSEQ assay. Extracted genomic DNA from each cell subset was distributed evenly across all wells of several immunoSEQ 96-well plates, and each plate was treated as a replicate. Each replicate PCR for sorted subsets received approximately 220 ng genomic DNA, equal to 28,000 or so T cell genomes. The purified libraries were quantified using a Qubit 3.0 fluorometer, sized with a Bioanalyzer 2100, and then quantified again using the KAPA Library Quantification kit. Every immunoSEQ 96-well plate was sequenced on a separate single-read 150-cycle Illumina NextSeq 550 flow cell. In the authors' own workflow: The immunoSEQ output contained only junctional sequences without quality scores, so filtering could not match that applied to full-length reads. Sequences were annotated with PyIR, a Python wrapper for IgBLAST v1.9, using IMGT germline references to assign V/J genes and CDR3. Reads were removed for weak V/J assignments (E-value above 1e-6), missing CDR3, stop codons, out-of-frame junctions, or ambiguous translated residues. A V3J clonotype was defined by an identical inferred V gene, J gene, and CDR3 amino acid sequence. Percentage overlap between repertoires was computed as shared unique clonotypes divided by the size of the smaller repertoire. RTK rarefaction, the Chao1 estimator, and Recon v2.1 estimates of unobserved clonotypes were used to assess repertoire richness. Generation probabilities for all TCRbeta clonotypes obtained by the gDNA method from a handful of donors were computed using OLGA. TCRdb re-hosts the immuneACCESS table, in-frame sequences only. Its copies lack some clones; in the studies checked, an unresolved V gene accounts for under half of them, and the cause for the rest is not known. V, J and clone size were drawn from that table, and D and trimming were deduced from the DNA. This sample lists about 2.4 million clones; 93% were detected once. The leading ten clones occupy around 0.37% of the sample.

The receptor was isolated from a man younger than 35 in good health. Some clones in this sample may be carry-over from other donors' samples. The material sequenced was naive CD4+ T cells from PBMCs. The cell subset or site label here, explained by the study, means: CD45RA+ positively selected.

The sequenced DNA: TGTGCCAGCAGTTTAGGTGGCGGATCGAACACTGAAGCTTTCTTT. This encodes CASSLGGGSNTEAFF. The V and J segments used are TRBV28 and TRBJ1-1, with the identity of the D gene unclear. The CDR3 spans 15 residues, from the cysteine through the phenylalanine. This entry keeps only the CDR3 DNA: 45 bases, framed from base 1. V loses 2 bases, J loses 1 base, and the germline ends lie 11 bases apart. Reading the germline V gene gives CDR1 MDHEN and CDR2 SYDVKM.